This TCR beta chain was captured in a study of T cells expressing NK-cell markers. Study-level background: It was sorted CD3+CD56-NKG2C+, CD3+CD56+NKG2C- and CD3+CD56+NKG2C+ T cells that provided the TCR beta repertoires.

Findings and caveats of the study: The study left the HCMV specificity of expanded NKG2C+ T cell clones unresolved.

CDR3 length: 14 amino acids. TCRdb re-called the 5' RACE reads and shows each CDR3 protein once, DNA omitted. This repertoire includes roughly 390,000 distinct CDR3 sequences. Notes on this clonotype: Its antigen is not known.

Sequences were obtained from blood T cells: a sorted CD56 or NKG2C T cell subset, CD4+ or CD8+ T cells, or bulk PBMC T cells (not recorded which). The TCR comes from a woman aged 50 to 65 in good health. The rearrangement joins TRBV12-3 or TRBV12-4 to TRBJ2-1; checking the TCRdb D call of TRBD1 is not possible without DNA. The CDR3 loop reads CASSHRGRRGEQFF.